Ten or more counts support the clone carrying this TCR beta chain. Its antigen is not known. The data are from a study of identical twins. Study conclusions and caveats: Recombination models fit unrelated individuals' TCR alpha sharing but underestimated twins'. High-abundance cord blood beta clonotypes had fewer insertions; memory repertoires showed none.

A universal primer site was incorporated via template switching, and the cDNA contained unique molecular identifiers. From the 5' RACE reads, TCRdb called clonotypes with MiXCR, one entry per CDR3 protein. This table has approximately 220,000 distinct CDR3 sequences, 6.5% to 8.5% appearing once. These data also formed part of another study, on yellow fever vaccine responses in identical twins. That publication notes: Twins' T cell vaccine responses reportedly looked partly convergent, partly personalized.

Input material: memory (CD45RO+) T cells sorted from blood. This receptor was taken from a woman aged 18-30 years in good health.

As DNA, the CDR3 is TGTGCCAGCAGCAAGGGACTAGCGAACCAAGAGACCCAGTACTTC. It encodes CASSKGLANQETQYF. The chain carries TRBV7-2 and TRBJ2-5; 10 positions agree with TRBD2. The CDR3 covers 15 residues. CDR1 and CDR2 from the germline V gene are SGHTA and FQGNSA. With 5 bases clipped from V and 0 bases from J, the junction kept 3 bases outside the gene matches.